The sequence of this T cell receptor (beta chain) was determined in a study of blood T cell repertoires in COVID-19. At the level of the study: The study drew acute and convalescent COVID-19 samples from the United States, Italy and Spain.

V was pared by 2 bases and J by 6 bases, with 0 bases of the junction left unmatched. Looked up from germline, CDR1 is MNHEY and CDR2 is SVGEGT. The CDR3 covers 12 residues. As handled by the study authors: Estimation of nucleated cell counts relied on the amplification of reference gene primers. Here immunoSEQ multiplex PCR was the method, and the copy in TCRdb shows in-frame clones only, minus some. V, J and clone size are those of that table, while D and trimming were read from the DNA. The data hold 14,000 or so clones, with 80% to 90% observed a single time. V is TRBV6-2 or TRBV6-3 and J is TRBJ1-2; 7 nucleotides line up with TRBD1. The sequence came from a man between 45 and 60 years old with active COVID-19. Sequencing was done on a sample of peripheral blood. The CDR3 here is CASSYGTDGYTF. The CDR3 nucleotides read TGTGCCAGCAGTTACGGGACAGATGGCTACACCTTC.